Sequencing of this T cell receptor beta chain was carried out in a study of T and B cells in COVID-19 patients. Across the study: COVID-19 patients gave peripheral blood either during active infection or after recovery. Active-infection patients were older, median roughly 62 years, than recovered patients, median around 34 years.

The CDR3 covers 15 residues. CDR1 and CDR2 (germline): MNHEY, SVGAGI. The V and J ends lost 2 bases and 5 bases, in that order; junction bases with no gene match: 8. Multiplex PCR with BIOMED2 TRB-A/B primer pools amplified TRB rearrangements. Via MiXCR, TCRdb re-called the multiplex PCR reads, giving one row per CDR3 protein. The sample consists of about 990 distinct CDR3 sequences, less than 35% of them appearing once. Blood genomic DNA input for TRB amplification was about 240-550 ng. The rearrangement uses TRBV6-5 and TRBJ2-5; 7 nucleotides match TRBD2. Sequenced sample: blood. This receptor was identified in a human donor with active COVID-19. DNA of the CDR3: TGTGCCAGCAGTTACGAGTCCAGCGGGGCTGAGACCCAGTACTTC. Amino acid sequence: CASSYESSGAETQYF.